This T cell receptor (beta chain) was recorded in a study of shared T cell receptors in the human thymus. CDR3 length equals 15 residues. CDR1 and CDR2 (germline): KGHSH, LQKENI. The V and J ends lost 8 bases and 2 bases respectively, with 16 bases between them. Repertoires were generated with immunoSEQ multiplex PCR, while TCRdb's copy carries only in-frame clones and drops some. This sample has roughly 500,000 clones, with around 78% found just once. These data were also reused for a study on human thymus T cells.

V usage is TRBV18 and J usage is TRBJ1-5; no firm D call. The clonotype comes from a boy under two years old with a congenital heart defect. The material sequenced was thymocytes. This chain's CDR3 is CASAPELGGNQPQHF. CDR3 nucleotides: TGTGCCAGCGCCCCCGAGCTTGGAGGCAATCAGCCCCAGCATTTT.